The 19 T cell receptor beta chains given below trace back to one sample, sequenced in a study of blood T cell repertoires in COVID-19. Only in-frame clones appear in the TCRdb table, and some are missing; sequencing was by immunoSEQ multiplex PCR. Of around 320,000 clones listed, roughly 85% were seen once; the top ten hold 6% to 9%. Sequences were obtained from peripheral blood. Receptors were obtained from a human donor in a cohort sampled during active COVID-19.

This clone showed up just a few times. This CDR3 reads CASSPDSSSYGYTF. The CDR3, as DNA: TGTGCCAGCTCACCCGACAGTTCCTCCTATGGCTACACCTTC. The rearrangement joins TRBV18 to TRBJ1-2; a weak D match, TRBD1 (5 bases). Germline V gives CDR1 KGHSH, CDR2 LQKENI. The CDR3 is 14 amino acids. V gave up 3 bases and J gave up 4 bases, with 12 bases separating them.

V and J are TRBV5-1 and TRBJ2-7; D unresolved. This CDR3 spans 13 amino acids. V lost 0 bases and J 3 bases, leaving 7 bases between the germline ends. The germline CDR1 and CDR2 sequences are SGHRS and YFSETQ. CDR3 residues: CASSLGRNYEQYF. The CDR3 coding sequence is TGCGCCAGCAGCTTGGGCAGAAACTACGAGCAGTACTTC.

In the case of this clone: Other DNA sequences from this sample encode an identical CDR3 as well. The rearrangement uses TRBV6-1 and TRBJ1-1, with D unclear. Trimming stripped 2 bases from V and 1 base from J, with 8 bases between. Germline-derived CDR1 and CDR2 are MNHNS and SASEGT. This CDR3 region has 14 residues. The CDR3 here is CASSELRGNTEAFF. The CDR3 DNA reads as TGTGCCAGCAGTGAACTAAGAGGGAACACTGAAGCTTTCTTT.

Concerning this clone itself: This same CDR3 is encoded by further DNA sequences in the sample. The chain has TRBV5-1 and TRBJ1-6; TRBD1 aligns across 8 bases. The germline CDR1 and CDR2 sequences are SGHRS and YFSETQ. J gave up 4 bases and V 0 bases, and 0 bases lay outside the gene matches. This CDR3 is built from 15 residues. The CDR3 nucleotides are TGCGCCAGCAGCTTGGGACAGGGGTATAATTCACCCCTCCACTTT. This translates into CASSLGQGYNSPLHF.

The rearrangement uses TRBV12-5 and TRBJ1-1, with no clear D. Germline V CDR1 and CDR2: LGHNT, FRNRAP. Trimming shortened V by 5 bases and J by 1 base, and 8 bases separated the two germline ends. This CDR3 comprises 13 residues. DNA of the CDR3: TGTGCTAGTGGTCCCACAGAGAACACTGAAGCTTTCTTT. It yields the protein CASGPTENTEAFF. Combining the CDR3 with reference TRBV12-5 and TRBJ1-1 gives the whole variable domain DARVTQTPRHKVTEMGQEVTMRCQPILGHNTVFWYRQTMMQGLELLAYFRNRAPLDDSGMPKDRFSAEMPDATLATLKIQPSEPRDSAVYFCASGPTENTEAFFGQGTRLTVV.

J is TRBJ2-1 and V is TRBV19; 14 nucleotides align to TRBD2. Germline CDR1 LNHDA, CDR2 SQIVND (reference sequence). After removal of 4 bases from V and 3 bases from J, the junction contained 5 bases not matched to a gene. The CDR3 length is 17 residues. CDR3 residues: CASSTLGTSGGYNEQFF. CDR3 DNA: TGTGCCAGTAGTACCTTAGGGACTAGCGGGGGCTACAATGAGCAGTTCTTC.

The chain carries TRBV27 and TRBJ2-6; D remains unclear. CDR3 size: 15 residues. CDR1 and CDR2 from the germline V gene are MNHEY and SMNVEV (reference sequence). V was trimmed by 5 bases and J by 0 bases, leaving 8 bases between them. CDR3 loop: CASSPGLSGANVLTF. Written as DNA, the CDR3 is TGTGCCAGCAGTCCTGGCCTCTCTGGGGCCAACGTCCTGACTTTC. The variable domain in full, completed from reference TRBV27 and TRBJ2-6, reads EAQVTQNPRYLITVTGKKLTVTCSQNMNHEYMSWYRQDPGLGLRQIYYSMNVEVTDKGDVPEGYKVSRKEKRNFPLILESPSPNQTSLYFCASSPGLSGANVLTFGAGSRLTVL.

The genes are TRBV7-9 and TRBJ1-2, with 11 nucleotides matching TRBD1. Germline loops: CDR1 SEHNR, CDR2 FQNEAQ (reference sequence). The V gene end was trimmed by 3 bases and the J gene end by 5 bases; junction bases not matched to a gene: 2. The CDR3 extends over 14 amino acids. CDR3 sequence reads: CASSFGTGGYGYTF. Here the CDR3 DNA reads TGTGCCAGCAGCTTTGGGACAGGGGGGTATGGCTACACCTTC.

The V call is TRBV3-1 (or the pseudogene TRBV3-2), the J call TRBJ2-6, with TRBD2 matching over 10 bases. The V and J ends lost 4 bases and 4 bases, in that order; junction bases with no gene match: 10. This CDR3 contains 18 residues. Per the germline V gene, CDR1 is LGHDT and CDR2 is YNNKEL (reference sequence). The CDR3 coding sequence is TGTGCCAGCAGCCTTCAGCGGGGGGGACACCCCGGGGCCAACGTCCTGACTTTC. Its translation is CASSLQRGGHPGANVLTF.

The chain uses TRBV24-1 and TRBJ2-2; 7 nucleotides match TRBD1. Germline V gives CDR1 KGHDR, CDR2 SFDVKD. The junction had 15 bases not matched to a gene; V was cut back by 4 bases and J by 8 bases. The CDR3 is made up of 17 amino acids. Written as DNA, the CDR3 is TGTGCCACCAGTGACCCCAAGACAGGGCAGGCGTTAGGGGAGCTGTTTTTT. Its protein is CATSDPKTGQALGELFF.

CDR3: CASSLGTSGNNEQFF. The CDR3, as DNA: TGTGCCAGCAGCTTAGGGACTAGCGGAAACAATGAGCAGTTCTTC. This chain uses TRBV7-2 with TRBJ2-1; TRBD2 aligns across 10 bases. The CDR3 totals 15 residues. The germline V gene encodes CDR1 SGHTA and CDR2 FQGNSA. Losses at the gene ends were 1 base for V and 5 bases for J; bases not matched to a gene: 2.

The CDR3 region has the DNA TGTGCCAGCAGTTTTTTTTATAATAGGAACACTGAAGCTTTCTTT. Translation gives CASSFFYNRNTEAFF. This chain links TRBV28 with TRBJ1-1; D not resolved. V lost 3 bases and J lost 1, with 12 bases in between. Germline assignment: CDR1 MDHEN and CDR2 SYDVKM. The CDR3 is made up of 15 amino acids.

CDR3 DNA sequence: TGTGCCAGCAGTGAATTCCGGGACTTGACCAATGAGCAGTTCTTC. It translates to CASSEFRDLTNEQFF. This chain uses TRBV6-1 with TRBJ2-1; D is possibly TRBD2 (6 bases). Germline CDR1 and CDR2: MNHNS and SASEGT. Trimming cost V 2 bases and J 6 bases, with 14 bases left between them. This CDR3 spans 15 amino acids.

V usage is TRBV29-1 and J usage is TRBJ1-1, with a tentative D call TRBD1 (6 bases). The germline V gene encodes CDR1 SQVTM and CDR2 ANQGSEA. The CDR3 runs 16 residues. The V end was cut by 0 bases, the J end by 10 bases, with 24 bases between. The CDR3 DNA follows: TGCAGCGTTGAAGATCCCCTAAGGGGGTCCAACCTTGGAGCTTTCTTT. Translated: CSVEDPLRGSNLGAFF. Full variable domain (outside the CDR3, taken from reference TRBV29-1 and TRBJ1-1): SAVISQKPSRDICQRGTSLTIQCQVDSQVTMMFWYRQQPGQSLTLIATANQGSEATYESGFVIDKFPISRPNLTFSTLTVSNMSPEDSSIYLCSVEDPLRGSNLGAFFGQGTRLTVV.

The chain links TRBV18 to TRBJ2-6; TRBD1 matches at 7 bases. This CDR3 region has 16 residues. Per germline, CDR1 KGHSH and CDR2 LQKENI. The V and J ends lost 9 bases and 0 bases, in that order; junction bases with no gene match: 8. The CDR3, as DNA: TGTGCCAGTTCTACAGGGGCTAGCTCTGGGGCCAACGTCCTGACTTTC. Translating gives CASSTGASSGANVLTF.

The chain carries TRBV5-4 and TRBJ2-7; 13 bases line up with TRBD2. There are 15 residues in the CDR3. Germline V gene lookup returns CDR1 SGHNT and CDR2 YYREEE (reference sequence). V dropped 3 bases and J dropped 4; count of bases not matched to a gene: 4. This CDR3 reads CASSWTSGGPYEQYF. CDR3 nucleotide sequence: TGTGCCAGCAGCTGGACTAGCGGGGGACCATACGAGCAGTACTTC.

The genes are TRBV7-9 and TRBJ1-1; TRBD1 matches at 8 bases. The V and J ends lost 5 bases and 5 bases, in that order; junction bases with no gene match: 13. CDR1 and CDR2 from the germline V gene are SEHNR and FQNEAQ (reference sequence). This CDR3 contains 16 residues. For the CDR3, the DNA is TGTGCCAGCAGCCCAAAACCTGACAGGGGAGGGACTGAAGCTTTCTTT. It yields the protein CASSPKPDRGGTEAFF. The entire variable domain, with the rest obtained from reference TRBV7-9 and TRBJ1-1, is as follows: DTGVSQNPRHKITKRGQNVTFRCDPISEHNRLYWYRQTLGQGPEFLTYFQNEAQLEKSRLLSDRFSAERPKGSFSTLEIQRTEQGDSAMYLCASSPKPDRGGTEAFFGQGTRLTVV.

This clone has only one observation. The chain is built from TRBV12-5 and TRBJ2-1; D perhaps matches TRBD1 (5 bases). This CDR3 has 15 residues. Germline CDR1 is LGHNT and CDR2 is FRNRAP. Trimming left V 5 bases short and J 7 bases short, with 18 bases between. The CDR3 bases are TGTGCTAGTGGTCCGATGGGGCAGTTGTGGAATGAGCAGTTCTTC. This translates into CASGPMGQLWNEQFF.

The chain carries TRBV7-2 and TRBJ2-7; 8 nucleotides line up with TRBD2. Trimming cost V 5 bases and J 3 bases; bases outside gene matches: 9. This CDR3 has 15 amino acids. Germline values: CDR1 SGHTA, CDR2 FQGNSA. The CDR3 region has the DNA TGTGCCAGCAGCCGCCGGGGGCGGGGGGACTACGAGCAGTACTTC. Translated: CASSRRGRGDYEQYF.